This section outlines one T cell receptor (beta chain) sequence together with its context. This clone was detected ten times or more. Its antigen remains unidentified. One base away there is no much larger clone; base qualities are not given. This sample is drawn from a study of metastatic and nonmetastatic thyroid tumors (dated by TCRdb to the early 2020s). Regarding the study in general: Repertoires were compared across peripheral blood and tumor or nodule tissue samples from malignant and benign thyroid patients.

The library came from PCR. Sequencing relied on an Illumina HiSeq 4000. The TCR beta-chain CDR3 region of each patient was profiled by high-throughput sequencing. Concerning the study's data processing: The researchers built a classifier to tell apart papillary thyroid cancer patients with distant metastasis, based on CDR3 differences among clinicopathological groups. The Shannon index was used to measure repertoire diversity, and the Morisita-Horn index was used to measure how similar tumor and blood repertoires were. The public reads were run again by TCRdb, first through fastp at Q25 and then through MiXCR, and only productive beta chains were kept. Here the V and J calls rest on TCRdb's processing, not on the authors' analysis. Within this sample are approximately 13,000 clones, with less than 15% of them counted one time only. More than 14% of the sample rests with the top ten. Before undergoing thyroid surgery, none of the patients had been given any kind of treatment. Using T-cell receptor beta sequencing, the researchers looked back retrospectively at clinical samples from patients, gathered between about 2011 and 2019.

Per the germline V gene, SNHLY is the CDR1 and FYNNEI is the CDR2. Trimming at the junction amounts to 6 bases on V and 0 bases on J, and the germline ends lie 13 bases apart. The CDR3 covers 15 residues, taking in both the cysteine and the phenylalanine. CDR3 DNA is the only sequence kept; it has 45 bases, read in frame from the first base. Summary of the overall study and its limitations: TCR beta diversity was reported as significantly higher in malignant tumors than in benign nodules, in both blood and tumor samples.

The source is a female donor with papillary thyroid cancer or a benign thyroid nodule (not recorded which). Some clones in this sample may be carry-over from other donors' samples. This chain is built from TRBV2 and TRBJ2-3; the D call is tentative, TRBD1 or TRBD2, as each matches 5 bases. What was sequenced was blood. The CDR3 region reads CASRSGTLSTDTQYF. The DNA sequence is TGTGCCAGCAGGTCCGGGACGCTAAGCACAGATACGCAGTATTTT.